This TCR beta chain was captured in a study of human T cells and chemical hapten exposure. Study-level information: Affected patients, primarily female, had alopecia areata, totalis or universalis. Per-sample TCR yield variation was attributed mainly to small pooled library volume differences. Study-wide results and caveats: Clustering by CDR3 similarity yielded significantly more large clusters from expanded TCRs than controls.

The germline CDR1 and CDR2 sequences are MGHRA and YSYEKL. The V segment lost 1 base and the J segment 2 bases; nucleotides outside the gene matches: 16. CDR3 size: 19 residues. MiXCR was run by TCRdb on the RACE reads, yielding one entry per CDR3 protein. The table records 300,000 to 400,000 distinct CDR3 sequences, around 5.5% of them present only once. This clonotype has ten or more counts. As yet, its antigen is unknown. Sample time point: pre-sensitization, week 0. Treatment: therapeutic diphenylcyclopropenone sensitization with weekly scalp DPC. Sequenced here: whole blood, sampled in connection with sensitization to the hapten diphenylcyclopropenone (DPC). This receptor was identified in a woman aged 45-59 years with alopecia areata. Some clones in this sample may be carry-over from other donors' samples. The chain employs TRBV4-1 and TRBJ1-1; 7 bases align to TRBD1. CDR3 coding DNA: TGCGCCAGCAGCCAAGGCCCCTTCAGGACAGGAACGCGTAACACTGAAGCTTTCTTT. Its protein product is CASSQGPFRTGTRNTEAFF.